These T cell receptor beta chains were read from a single sample in a study of cytomegalovirus exposure and HLA in healthy donors. Assay used: immunoSEQ multiplex PCR; TCRdb lists only in-frame clones, some missing. The repertoire has roughly 250,000 clones, approximately 83% of them found once; the top ten carry less than 1.5%. The specimen was PBMCs. These receptors all come from a woman between 25 and 40 years old in good health and CMV-seropositive. CDR3s include the opening cysteine and the closing phenylalanine or tryptophan. The D gene is left open where the match is weak. The size of a clone is reported for some rows only, either as once, few or many, or as a class for expanded clones.

d_call j_call clone_size v_call cdr3_nt cdr3_aa
TRBD2 TRBJ2-7 NA TRBV28 TGTGCCAGCAGCCCTAGGGGACTACTTCCGTACGAGCAGTACTTC CASSPRGLLPYEQYF
NA TRBJ2-5 NA TRBV2 TGTGCCTCCTCACTAGCTCCCCAAGAGACCCAGTACTTC CASSLAPQETQYF
NA TRBJ1-3 NA TRBV5-4 TGTGCCAGCAGCTTGGGACAGGCTCTAAGCGGAAACACCATATATTTT CASSLGQALSGNTIYF
TRBD1 TRBJ2-2 NA TRBV5-1 TGCGCCAGCAGCGGGGGACAGACGAACACCGGGGAGCTGTTTTTT CASSGGQTNTGELFF
NA TRBJ2-3 NA TRBV7-3 TGTGCCAGCAGCCGAGACGGGAGAATGACAGATACGCAGTATTTT CASSRDGRMTDTQYF
NA TRBJ1-5 NA TRBV6-1 TGTGCCAGCCACGGTAGATCCAGCAATCAGCCCCAGCATTTT CASHGRSSNQPQHF
NA TRBJ1-5 NA TRBV30 TGTGCCTGGAGCCCAACGAGGGATCAGCCCCAGCATTTT CAWSPTRDQPQHF
NA TRBJ1-5 NA TRBV30 TGTGCCTGGAGTAAAGAATCCAGGGGTATGGATCAGCCCCAGCATTTT CAWSKESRGMDQPQHF
TRBD2 TRBJ2-5 NA TRBV30 TGTGCCTGGAGTTTCAAGGGAACTAGCGGGAGGGCCCAGTACTTC CAWSFKGTSGRAQYF
NA TRBJ2-4 NA TRBV5-1 TGCGCCAGCAGCTGGAGGGACAGACGAAAAAGCAAAAACATTCAGTACTTC CASSWRDRRKSKNIQYF
TRBD1 TRBJ1-3 NA TRBV29-1 TGCAGCGTAGGACAGGGGATTTCAAGCTCTGGAAACACCATATATTTT CSVGQGISSSGNTIYF
NA TRBJ1-3 NA TRBV5-8 TGTGCCAGCAGCCCCCGTCTCTCTGGAAACACCATATATTTT CASSPRLSGNTIYF
TRBD2 TRBJ2-7 NA TRBV4-2 TGTGCCAGCAGCCAAGAGACGGGAGGGACCTACGAGCAGTACTTC CASSQETGGTYEQYF
TRBD2 TRBJ2-1 NA TRBV6-1 TGTGCCAGCAGTGACTTTATGAGCGGGAACTACAATGAGCAGTTCTTC CASSDFMSGNYNEQFF
NA TRBJ2-2 NA TRBV19 TGTGCCAGTAGTATTAGCCCCCCCGGGGGGAACACCGGGGAGCTGTTTTTT CASSISPPGGNTGELFF
TRBD1 TRBJ2-7 once TRBV6-1 TGTGCCAGCAGTGCCCAAGACAGGGGGCTTCGGGACGAGCAGTACTTC CASSAQDRGLRDEQYF
TRBD2 TRBJ2-2 NA TRBV9 TGTGCCAGCAGCCTAGGACTAGCGGGATCCTACACCGGGGAGCTGTTTTTT CASSLGLAGSYTGELFF
TRBD2 TRBJ2-3 NA TRBV2 TGTGCCAGCAGTGTAACTAGCGGGTGGGGCGTGGATACGCAGTATTTT CASSVTSGWGVDTQYF
NA TRBJ1-4 NA TRBV5-1 TGCGCCAGCAGCCCCGGGGATGAGGGTGAAAAACTGTTTTTT CASSPGDEGEKLFF
TRBD2 TRBJ2-7 NA TRBV11-2 TGTGCCAGCAGCTCCCTCGAGGGCGGGAGCTCCTACGAGCAGTACTTC CASSSLEGGSSYEQYF
NA TRBJ2-3 once TRBV5-1 TGCGCCAGCAGCTTCAATCTTGCGGTCACAGATACGCAGTATTTT CASSFNLAVTDTQYF
TRBD2 TRBJ2-1 NA TRBV27 TGTGCCAGCAGTTTAACCCGGACTAGCGATAATGAGCAGTTCTTC CASSLTRTSDNEQFF
NA TRBJ1-2 once TRBV6-1 TGTGCCAGCACCGAATACGGAGGGGGGGGCGGAGGCTACACCTTC CASTEYGGGGGGYTF
NA TRBJ2-3 NA TRBV4-1 TGCGCCAGCAGCCAAGACGATCTCCCCTTTACGGGGAGCACAGATACGCAGTATTTT CASSQDDLPFTGSTDTQYF
NA TRBJ2-2 NA TRBV6-5 TGTGCCAGCAGTTACTCGGCAGGGCGGACGACCGGGGAGCTGTTTTTT CASSYSAGRTTGELFF
NA TRBJ2-1 NA TRBV30 TGTGCCTGGAGCCGGGCGGGAACCCTGAGGGGTGAGCAGTTCTTC CAWSRAGTLRGEQFF
TRBD1 TRBJ2-7 NA TRBV5-1 TGCGCCAGCAGAGAGGGGGCCTCCGCTAACGAGCAGTACTTC CASREGASANEQYF
TRBD2 TRBJ2-7 NA TRBV15 TGTGCCACCAGCAGAGATCATACGACTAGCGCCGAAACCTACGAGCAGTACTTC CATSRDHTTSAETYEQYF
NA TRBJ1-4 NA TRBV6-1 TGTGCCAGCGGAGGGACCGACCGGCGGGAAAAACTGTTTTTT CASGGTDRREKLFF
TRBD1 TRBJ1-4 NA TRBV5-6 TGTGCCAGCAGCTTGGAGGGGACAGGGGGCGGAAAACTGTTTTTT CASSLEGTGGGKLFF
NA TRBJ2-1 NA TRBV5-6 TGTGCCAGCAGCTCTGGGGGGTTTGAGCAGTTCTTC CASSSGGFEQFF
TRBD2 TRBJ2-1 NA TRBV5-1 TGCGCCAGCAGCCCGGAGGGACTAGGGTACGGTGAGCAGTTCTTC CASSPEGLGYGEQFF
NA TRBJ1-4 NA TRBV9 TGTGCCAGCAGCGTAGACCCCCGCAGCGGGAATGAAAAACTGTTTTTT CASSVDPRSGNEKLFF
NA TRBJ2-7 NA TRBV5-4 TGTGCCAGCAGCTTGATGTCGTTTAGATCCTACGAGCAGTACTTC CASSLMSFRSYEQYF
NA TRBJ1-5 NA TRBV6-4 TGTGCCAGCAGTGACGTAGGAGCATGGGGCAATCAGCCCCAGCATTTT CASSDVGAWGNQPQHF
TRBD1 TRBJ1-5 NA TRBV5-6 TGTGCCAGCAGGGACAGGTCTTCTGGGGGGAATCAGCCCCAGCATTTT CASRDRSSGGNQPQHF
NA TRBJ1-1 NA TRBV6-1 TGTGCCAGCGAACGGGGTGGTGAGGTCACTGAAGCTTTCTTT CASERGGEVTEAFF
NA TRBJ2-7 NA TRBV27 TGTGCCAGCAGGCGGGACAGATCCTACGAGCAGTACTTC CASRRDRSYEQYF
NA TRBJ1-1 once TRBV29-1 TGCAGCGTCCACGCCCAGACAGGGAACACTGAAGCTTTCTTT CSVHAQTGNTEAFF
TRBD1 TRBJ1-1 NA TRBV25-1 TGTGCCAGCTCGTCTGGGACAGGGAGGGGGGCTGGCACTGAAGCTTTCTTT CASSSGTGRGAGTEAFF
NA TRBJ2-1 NA TRBV2 TGTGCCAGCAGTGAACCCCCTAGCTCCTACAATGAGCAGTTCTTC CASSEPPSSYNEQFF
NA TRBJ1-1 NA TRBV2 TGTGCCTGTAGCGGGAACACTGAAGCTTTCTTT CACSGNTEAFF
TRBD2 TRBJ2-7 NA TRBV29-1 TGCAGCGTTCAGGCGACTAGCGGGACACGCGAGCAGTACTTC CSVQATSGTREQYF